The 32 T cell receptor beta chains in this list originate from one sample, sequenced in a study of T cell responses to AZD1222 COVID-19 vaccine. Profiling relied on immunoSEQ multiplex PCR, and the TCRdb table lists in-frame clones only, not all of them. The data hold roughly 77,000 clones, with around 90% observed a single time. Sequenced material: peripheral blood, taken on day 0 of MenACWY control vaccination. The receptors originated from an adult in good health.

This chain connects TRBV5-8 to TRBJ2-5, with TRBD2 matching over 14 bases. V lost 0 bases, J lost 5 bases, and 9 bases stayed unmatched. CDR3 length: 18 residues. From germline, CDR1 is SGHTS and CDR2 YDEGEE. CDR3 loop: CASSLAGTSGGNGETQYF. DNA for the CDR3: TGTGCCAGCAGCTTGGCCGGGACTAGCGGGGGTAATGGGGAGACCCAGTACTTC.

V usage is TRBV5-6 and J usage is TRBJ1-5, with 11 bases fitting TRBD1. Germline lookup yields CDR1 SGHDT and CDR2 YYEEEE. The CDR3 contains 15 residues. V dropped 0 bases and J dropped 6; count of bases not matched to a gene: 2. The CDR3 protein is CASSLGTGGSQPQHF. The CDR3 DNA reads TGTGCCAGCAGCTTGGGGACAGGGGGCTCTCAGCCCCAGCATTTT. The full variable domain, rest sourced from reference TRBV5-6 and TRBJ1-5, is DAGVTQSPTHLIKTRGQQVTLRCSPKSGHDTVSWYQQALGQGPQFIFQYYEEEERQRGNFPDRFSGHQFPNYSSELNVNALLLGDSALYLCASSLGTGGSQPQHFGDGTRLSIL.

The gene calls are TRBV20-1 and TRBJ1-2; 10 nucleotides agree with TRBD1. The CDR3 contains 13 residues. CDR1 and CDR2 (germline): DFQATT, SNEGSKA (reference sequence). J gave up 5 bases and V 3 bases, and 3 bases lay outside the gene matches. The CDR3 region is CSASGQGDYGYTF. CDR3 in DNA: TGCAGTGCTAGTGGACAGGGGGATTATGGCTACACCTTC.

The chain uses TRBV7-2 and TRBJ2-2; D ambiguous. Trimming took off 5 bases at V and 2 bases at J, with 9 bases between the two ends. The CDR3 runs to 14 residues. CDR1 SGHTA and CDR2 FQGNSA come from the germline V gene. CDR3 nucleotides: TGTGCCAGCAGCCCCGGGCCTAACACCGGGGAGCTGTTTTTT. Its translation is CASSPGPNTGELFF.

The V call is TRBV7-8, the J call TRBJ2-7; tentative D call: TRBD2 (5 bases). This CDR3 has 14 residues. Trimming pared 1 base from V and 4 bases from J, leaving 11 bases between. The germline CDR1 and CDR2 sequences are SGHVS and FQNEAQ. This chain's CDR3 is CASSLEMTIYEQYF. The CDR3 nucleotides read TGTGCCAGCAGCTTAGAGATGACTATTTACGAGCAGTACTTC.

The chain links TRBV19 to TRBJ2-3, with 11 bases aligning to TRBD2. CDR1 is LNHDA and CDR2 is SQIVND in the germline V gene (reference sequence). V shed 9 bases and J 6 bases; nucleotides not matched to a gene: 11. This CDR3 has 15 amino acids. The CDR3 nucleotides are TGTGCCAGCCGACTGAGTAGCGGGGGGGCGGATACGCAGTATTTT. Translated: CASRLSSGGADTQYF.

The J gene is TRBJ2-2, the V gene TRBV5-6; D unresolved. CDR1 and CDR2 from the germline V gene are SGHDT and YYEEEE. The CDR3 runs 13 residues. Trimming removed 4 bases at V and 3 bases at J, with 7 bases between. This chain's CDR3 is CASSTLDTGELFF. CDR3 sequence (DNA): TGTGCCAGCAGCACCCTGGACACCGGGGAGCTGTTTTTT.

The gene calls are TRBV19 and TRBJ1-5; the match to TRBD1 covers 9 bases. The trim removed 6 bases at V and 6 bases at J, leaving 3 bases unmatched. Germline lookup yields CDR1 LNHDA and CDR2 SQIVND (reference sequence). The CDR3 totals 13 residues. The CDR3 loop is CASSNRGLQPQHF. As DNA, the CDR3 is TGTGCCAGTAGCAACAGGGGGCTTCAGCCCCAGCATTTT.

This clone was seen once. This chain connects TRBV28 to TRBJ1-4, with D perhaps TRBD1 (6 bases). Germline loops: CDR1 MDHEN, CDR2 SYDVKM. The CDR3 runs 15 residues. V lost 6 bases, J lost 2 bases, and 13 bases lay in between. The CDR3 DNA reads TGTGCCAGCAGGCCTACAGGGTTTACTAATGAAAAACTGTTTTTT. It yields the protein CASRPTGFTNEKLFF. Filled out from reference TRBV28 and TRBJ1-4, the complete variable domain reads DVKVTQSSRYLVKRTGEKVFLECVQDMDHENMFWYRQDPGLGLRLIYFSYDVKMKEKGDIPEGYSVSREKKERFSLILESASTNQTSMYLCASRPTGFTNEKLFFGSGTQLSVL.

Regarding this clone: The CDR3 carries no conserved terminal phenylalanine or tryptophan, so it likely arises from a read error. It is unclear where the CDR3 begins or ends on the DNA, so no DNA is shown, and the CDR3 is as TCRdb lists it. This rearrangement joins TRBV10-1 to TRBJ1-4. Ends included, the CDR3 has 8 residues. CDR1 is WNHNN and CDR2 is SYGVQD in the germline V gene (reference sequence). The CDR3: CASSKVCH.

The V gene is TRBV6-4, the J gene TRBJ2-3, with 9 nucleotides matching TRBD1. The CDR3 length is 15 residues. Germline V lookup: CDR1 MRHNA, CDR2 SNTAGT. Trimming removed 2 bases from V and 7 bases from J; junction bases left unmatched: 7. CDR3 nucleotide sequence: TGTGCCAGCAGTGACACCGGGACAGGGAAGTATACGCAGTATTTT. This gives the protein CASSDTGTGKYTQYF.

The genes are TRBV4-3 and TRBJ1-1, with no clear D. Trimming took 1 base from V and 0 from J, leaving 9 bases between them. CDR3 length equals 15 residues. Germline CDR1 is LGHNA and CDR2 is YSLEER. CDR3 nucleotide sequence: TGCGCCAGCAGCCAAGGCGGAGGGATGAACACTGAAGCTTTCTTT. Protein product: CASSQGGGMNTEAFF.

The rearrangement uses TRBV7-9 and TRBJ2-7, with 8 bases lining up with TRBD1. V trimming: 0 bases; J trimming: 3 bases; junction bases outside the gene matches: 4. The CDR3 is 15 amino acids. Germline V gives CDR1 SEHNR, CDR2 FQNEAQ (reference sequence). CDR3 bases: TGTGCCAGCAGCTTAGCACAGGGGGGAATCTACGAGCAGTACTTC. The encoded protein is CASSLAQGGIYEQYF.

The rearrangement uses TRBV28 and TRBJ1-2, with 8 bases lining up with TRBD1. The CDR3 is 13 amino acids. Germline CDR1 and CDR2: MDHEN and SYDVKM. Losses at the gene ends were 8 bases for V and 6 bases for J; bases not matched to a gene: 8. CDR3 DNA sequence: TGTGCCAGCCAAGATCCACAGGGGGATGGCTACACCTTC. Its translation: CASQDPQGDGYTF.

The J gene is TRBJ2-5, the V gene TRBV28, with D maybe TRBD2 (7 bases). CDR3 length: 14 amino acids. V was pared by 8 bases and J by 1 base, with 14 bases between. The germline gives CDR1 MDHEN, CDR2 SYDVKM. CDR3: CASSGGGLQETQYF. The CDR3 coding sequence is TGTGCCAGCTCTGGGGGGGGGCTCCAAGAGACCCAGTACTTC.

The chain employs TRBV28 and TRBJ2-3, with 11 bases identical to TRBD1. Germline values: CDR1 MDHEN, CDR2 SYDVKM. Trimming cost V 8 bases and J 4 bases; bases outside gene matches: 5. The CDR3 contains 14 residues. This chain's CDR3 is CASGQGARADTQYF. The CDR3, as DNA: TGTGCCAGCGGACAGGGGGCAAGGGCAGATACGCAGTATTTT.

This chain uses TRBV19 with TRBJ2-7, with D tentatively TRBD2 (6 bases). Germline values: CDR1 LNHDA, CDR2 SQIVND (reference sequence). The CDR3 covers 13 residues. Trimming shortened V by 8 bases and J by 2 bases, and 13 bases separated the two germline ends. CDR3 in amino acids: CASAGTQPYEQYF. Here the CDR3 DNA reads TGTGCCAGTGCGGGAACTCAACCCTACGAGCAGTACTTC.

Here the CDR3 DNA reads TGTGCCAGCAGCCAAAATTACTCGCCTAGACAGGGGATAAACACCATATATTTT. Translation: CASSQNYSPRQGINTIYF. This sequence joins TRBV3-1 (or the pseudogene TRBV3-2) and TRBJ1-3, with 8 bases that match TRBD1. The length of the CDR3 is 18 residues. CDR1 is LGHDT, CDR2 YNNKEL, per germline (reference sequence). The ends lost 2 bases at V and 6 bases at J; junction bases unmatched: 15.

The table lists this clone with a few counts. The chain links TRBV25-1 to TRBJ1-3; D is perhaps TRBD1 (5 bases). V gave up 4 bases and J gave up 0 bases, with 13 bases separating them. This CDR3 region has 16 residues. Germline V lookup: CDR1 MGHDK, CDR2 SYGVNS. Written as DNA, the CDR3 is TGTGCCAGCAGTGGGAACCAGGGACTCTCTGGAAACACCATATATTTT. Its translation: CASSGNQGLSGNTIYF.

The chain combines TRBV19 with TRBJ2-1; TRBD2 aligns across 11 bases. This CDR3 contains 18 residues. Germline loops: CDR1 LNHDA, CDR2 SQIVND (reference sequence). After removal of 1 base from V and 8 bases from J, the junction contained 13 bases not matched to a gene. CDR3 in amino acids: CASSIVGTSGVLWDEQFF. CDR3 DNA: TGTGCCAGTAGTATAGTTGGGACTAGCGGAGTCCTCTGGGATGAGCAGTTCTTC.

This rearrangement joins TRBV10-3 to TRBJ1-1; a weak D match, TRBD1 (5 bases). The CDR3 runs to 15 residues. Trimming stripped 3 bases from V and 3 bases from J, with 14 bases between. Germline V gene sequence: CDR1 ENHRY, CDR2 SYGVKD. The CDR3: CAISDTGGVYTEAFF. CDR3 DNA sequence: TGTGCCATCAGTGATACTGGAGGGGTGTACACTGAAGCTTTCTTT.

CDR3 in amino acids: CASSVDEGLTEKLFF. In DNA form, the CDR3 reads TGTGCCAGCAGCGTAGATGAGGGCTTAACTGAAAAACTGTTTTTT. J is TRBJ1-4 and V is TRBV9; D gene ambiguous. Germline CDR1 SGDLS, CDR2 YYNGEE. The V end lost 0 bases, the J end lost 7 bases, and 13 bases lay between the germline ends. The CDR3 spans 15 residues.

The CDR3 loop reads CASSPGQGNSHTIYF. In DNA form, the CDR3 reads TGTGCCAGCAGCCCGGGACAGGGTAATTCGCACACCATATATTTT. The chain is built from TRBV5-6 and TRBJ1-3, with TRBD1 matching over 9 bases. Germline V CDR1 and CDR2: SGHDT, YYEEEE. This CDR3 spans 15 amino acids. Germline trimming cut 4 bases from V and 8 bases from J; bases unmatched to any gene: 10.

The chain combines TRBV28 with TRBJ2-3; tentative D call: TRBD1 (6 bases). Per germline, CDR1 MDHEN and CDR2 SYDVKM. The length of the CDR3 is 17 residues. V was clipped by 3 bases and J by 6 bases, with 22 bases between them. CDR3 sequence reads: CASSLSQGGDMGDTQYF. The CDR3 DNA sequence: TGTGCCAGCAGTTTGTCACAGGGTGGGGATATGGGGGATACGCAGTATTTT.

The rearrangement links TRBV28 to TRBJ2-1; a weak D match, TRBD2 (7 bases). V was shortened by 6 bases and J by 7 bases, with 19 bases between the two germline ends. The V gene's germline CDR1 is MDHEN and CDR2 SYDVKM. The CDR3 runs to 15 residues. The CDR3 DNA follows: TGTGCCAGCAGCCAAGCTGGGGGGGGGCCAAATGAGCAGTTCTTC. Encoded protein: CASSQAGGGPNEQFF.

The rearrangement links TRBV28 to TRBJ2-6; D remains ambiguous. Germline lookup yields CDR1 MDHEN and CDR2 SYDVKM. The V gene lost 3 bases and the J gene lost 2 bases, with 8 bases spanning the gap. The CDR3 has 15 amino acids. This CDR3 is CASSFSSAGANVLTF. CDR3 bases: TGTGCCAGCAGTTTTAGCAGTGCTGGGGCCAACGTCCTGACTTTC.

V and J are TRBV19 and TRBJ2-1; 9 bases map to TRBD2. Germline V gene sequence: CDR1 LNHDA, CDR2 SQIVND (reference sequence). The CDR3 is 17 residues long. Trimming removed 3 bases from V and 5 bases from J; junction bases left unmatched: 11. Written as DNA, the CDR3 is TGTGCCAGTAGTATGACCCTAGCGGGACCGGGGGACAATGAGCAGTTCTTC. Translated: CASSMTLAGPGDNEQFF.

The genes are TRBV4-3 and TRBJ2-7, with D maybe TRBD1 (6 bases). This CDR3 region has 20 residues. CDR1 is LGHNA and CDR2 is YSLEER in the germline V gene. V lost 0 bases and J 2 bases, leaving 26 bases between the germline ends. CDR3 DNA: TGCGCCAGCAGCCAAGAAGCCACGCCATCCATCGACAGGACAGCCTACGAGCAGTACTTC. Translating gives CASSQEATPSIDRTAYEQYF.

The CDR3 protein is CASSPRVSRVAEAFF. The CDR3 region has the DNA TGCGCCAGCAGCCCCCGAGTTTCCAGGGTGGCTGAAGCTTTCTTT. The chain combines TRBV4-3 with TRBJ1-1; D perhaps matches TRBD1 (5 bases). The CDR3 spans 15 residues. CDR1 and CDR2 (germline): LGHNA, YSLEER. Trimming stripped 4 bases from V and 6 bases from J, with 18 bases between.

A single count supports this clone. V usage is TRBV9 and J usage is TRBJ2-5; perhaps TRBD1 as D (7 bases). This CDR3 spans 16 amino acids. Germline CDR1 SGDLS, CDR2 YYNGEE. The V gene lost 0 bases and the J gene lost 5 bases, with 17 bases spanning the gap. The CDR3 loop is CASSVEGRGAWETQYF. CDR3 DNA sequence: TGTGCCAGCAGCGTAGAGGGCAGGGGGGCCTGGGAGACCCAGTACTTC.

The V and J genes are TRBV6-5 and TRBJ2-3; 7 bases fit TRBD2. Trimming removed 7 bases from V and 1 base from J; junction bases left unmatched: 2. Germline V gives CDR1 MNHEY, CDR2 SVGAGI. This CDR3 has 13 amino acids. CDR3 residues: CASNLAGTDTQYF. CDR3 nucleotides: TGTGCCAGCAATCTAGCGGGCACAGATACGCAGTATTTT.

The V call is TRBV3-1 (or the pseudogene TRBV3-2), the J call TRBJ1-5; 7 bases are shared with TRBD1. The CDR3 has 15 residues. Germline V gives CDR1 LGHDT, CDR2 YNNKEL (reference sequence). V lost 3 bases, J lost 5 bases, and 7 bases stayed unmatched. CDR3 nucleotide sequence: TGTGCCAGCAGCCAGAAACAGGGGCTATATCAGCCCCAGCATTTT. It specifies CASSQKQGLYQPQHF.